These 30 T cell receptor beta chains were sequenced from one sample in a study of cytomegalovirus exposure and HLA in healthy donors. PCR used 60 Vbeta primers and 13 Jbeta primers. Data came from immunoSEQ multiplex PCR; TCRdb stores just in-frame clones and leaves some out. In the table there are more than 140,000 clones, around 80% of which are singletons. The sample consisted of PBMCs. All receptors derive from a young man in good health and CMV-seropositive.

This sequence joins TRBV27 and TRBJ2-7; maybe TRBD2 (6 bases). The germline V and J ends were trimmed by 0 bases and 5 bases, with 14 bases remaining between them. CDR3 length: 15 amino acids. Germline-derived CDR1 and CDR2 are MNHEY and SMNVEV (reference sequence). Here the CDR3 reads CASSLSTLPGDEQYF. The DNA of the CDR3 is TGTGCCAGCAGTTTATCGACCCTCCCGGGGGACGAGCAGTACTTC.

This rearrangement joins TRBV19 to TRBJ2-1; the match to TRBD2 covers 13 bases. V was clipped by 8 bases and J by 8 bases; unmatched bases: 9. This CDR3 is built from 15 residues. Germline lookup yields CDR1 LNHDA and CDR2 SQIVND (reference sequence). This CDR3 is CASRLAGGRSDEQFF. The CDR3 region has the DNA TGTGCCAGTCGACTAGCGGGAGGACGGTCTGATGAGCAGTTCTTC.

J is TRBJ1-1 and V is TRBV5-1; possible D gene TRBD1, 6 bases. Trimming removed 3 bases from V and 1 base from J, with 19 bases in between. Germline loops: CDR1 SGHRS, CDR2 YFSETQ. The CDR3 runs 17 residues. CDR3 bases: TGCGCCAGCAGCTCAACCCTACAGGGTCCAAGGAACACTGAAGCTTTCTTT. This gives the protein CASSSTLQGPRNTEAFF. Drawing the rest from reference TRBV5-1 and TRBJ1-1, the complete variable domain is KAGVTQTPRYLIKTRGQQVTLSCSPISGHRSVSWYQQTPGQGLQFLFEYFSETQRNKGNFPGRFSGRQFSNSRSEMNVSTLELGDSALYLCASSSTLQGPRNTEAFFGQGTRLTVV.

This clone has just a few counts. This chain links TRBV6-1 with TRBJ2-1; the D is unclear. V lost 6 bases to trimming and J lost 4 bases, with 10 bases between them. Germline CDR1 MNHNS, CDR2 SASEGT. The length of the CDR3 is 13 residues. The CDR3 here is CASRPGLYNEQFF. The CDR3, as DNA: TGTGCCAGCAGGCCGGGTCTTTACAATGAGCAGTTCTTC.

Concerning this clone: The same CDR3 can be traced to other DNA sequences in this sample. V and J are TRBV5-1 and TRBJ2-3; a weak D match, TRBD2 (6 bases). V lost 0 bases to trimming and J lost 4 bases, with 6 bases between them. The CDR3 extends over 13 amino acids. The germline V gene encodes CDR1 SGHRS and CDR2 YFSETQ. The CDR3: CASSLGGADTQYF. The CDR3 nucleotides are TGCGCCAGCAGCTTGGGGGGGGCAGATACGCAGTATTTT.

The chain is built from TRBV7-2 and TRBJ2-7, with 9 bases that match TRBD2. In germline, CDR1 is SGHTA, CDR2 FQGNSA. The ends lost 5 bases at V and 3 bases at J; junction bases unmatched: 14. The CDR3 is made up of 17 amino acids. Written as DNA, the CDR3 is TGTGCCAGCAGCCCCGAACTTATAGCGGGAGTAGGCTACGAGCAGTACTTC. Its translation: CASSPELIAGVGYEQYF.

V usage is TRBV7-2 and J usage is TRBJ2-5; D is perhaps TRBD2 (6 bases). V lost 3 bases and J 5 bases, leaving 13 bases between the germline ends. This CDR3 has 14 residues. Germline V gene sequence: CDR1 SGHTA, CDR2 FQGNSA. Written as DNA, the CDR3 is TGTGCCAGCAGCTTGGCAGGACGGGGGGAGACCCAGTACTTC. Translating it yields CASSLAGRGETQYF. Supplemented by reference TRBV7-2 and TRBJ2-5, the full variable domain reads GAGVSQSPSNKVTEKGKDVELRCDPISGHTALYWYRQSLGQGLEFLIYFQGNSAPDKSGLPSDRFSAERTGGSVSTLTIQRTQQEDSAVYLCASSLAGRGETQYFGPGTRLLVL.

This clone was counted only a few times. The genes are TRBV27 and TRBJ2-7; 7 bases align to TRBD2. V lost 2 bases and J lost 6; bases outside the gene matches: 4. Germline CDR1 reads MNHEY; CDR2 reads SMNVEV (reference sequence). This CDR3 is 13 amino acids long. The chain's CDR3 is CASSLAPGGEQYF. The CDR3 bases are TGTGCCAGCAGTTTAGCCCCGGGGGGCGAGCAGTACTTC.

This clone was seen a few times. The chain is built from TRBV29-1 and TRBJ1-2, with D possibly matching TRBD1 (5 bases). The germline CDR1 and CDR2 sequences are SQVTM and ANQGSEA. This CDR3 contains 14 residues. With 0 bases removed from V and 4 bases from J, the gap between germline ends came to 12 bases. The CDR3 bases are TGCAGCGTTGAAGATCGGGAGGGGATCTATGGCTACACCTTC. Amino acids: CSVEDREGIYGYTF. Variable domain in full (rest from reference TRBV29-1 and TRBJ1-2): SAVISQKPSRDICQRGTSLTIQCQVDSQVTMMFWYRQQPGQSLTLIATANQGSEATYESGFVIDKFPISRPNLTFSTLTVSNMSPEDSSIYLCSVEDREGIYGYTFGSGTRLTVV.

A word on this clone: The conserved phenylalanine or tryptophan normally closing the CDR3 is absent here, so this likely arose from a read error. The genes are TRBV28 and TRBJ1-2; no clear D. Germline CDR1 and CDR2: MDHEN and SYDVKM. Trimming removed 4 bases at V and 11 bases at J, with 11 bases between. This CDR3 spans 11 amino acids. The CDR3 DNA reads TGTGCCAGCAGTTCTACCGCGGGGTACACCGTC. The encoded protein is CASSSTAGYTV.

The V call is TRBV21-1, the J call TRBJ2-7; the tabulated D call, TRBD2, remains unverified against the DNA. TRBV21-1 is a documented pseudogene. The CDR3 loop spans 15 amino acids. The CDR3 spells CASTWDWASSYEQYF. CDR3 sequence (DNA): TGTGCCAGCACTTGGGACTGGGCCTCCTCCTACGAGCAGTACTTC.

The chain recombines TRBV2 with TRBJ2-5, with unresolved D. This CDR3 region has 11 residues. Between the trimmed V and J ends, which lost 6 bases and 4 bases, there was a span of 6 bases. CDR1 and CDR2 (germline): SNHLY, FYNNEI. CDR3 in DNA: TGTGCCAGCAGGATAGTAGAGACCCAGTACTTC. Encoded protein: CASRIVETQYF.

The chain recombines TRBV13 with TRBJ2-7; 9 nucleotides agree with TRBD1. The germline V gene encodes CDR1 PRHDT and CDR2 FYEKMQ (reference sequence). After removal of 6 bases from V and 2 bases from J, the junction contained 2 bases not matched to a gene. The CDR3 covers 13 residues. The CDR3, as DNA: TGTGCCAGCAGTGGGACAGGGACCTACGAGCAGTACTTC. Translation: CASSGTGTYEQYF.

This rearrangement joins TRBV6-4 to TRBJ2-6; D ambiguous. Germline assignment: CDR1 MRHNA and CDR2 SNTAGT. V dropped 2 bases and J dropped 0 bases, with 8 bases sitting between them. The CDR3 sequence is 16 residues long. CDR3 protein: CASSDEATSGANVLTF. Here the CDR3 DNA reads TGTGCCAGCAGTGACGAAGCAACCTCTGGGGCCAACGTCCTGACTTTC.

On this clone itself: A junction boundary mismatches the germline segment, possibly from a read error. This chain joins TRBV7-7 and TRBJ2-3, with TRBD2 matching 9 bases. Germline values: CDR1 SSHAT, CDR2 FNYEAQ (reference sequence). The CDR3 has 16 residues. CDR3 bases: TGTGCTAGCAGCTTAGTACCAGCGGGAGGATTAGATACGCAGTATTTT. This sequence encodes CASSLVPAGGLDTQYF.

The V and J genes are TRBV9 and TRBJ1-2, with 9 bases fitting TRBD1. V trimming: 5 bases; J trimming: 4 bases; junction bases outside the gene matches: 6. The CDR3 contains 14 residues. The germline V gene has CDR1 SGDLS and CDR2 YYNGEE. The CDR3 loop reads CASRETGGAYGYTF. CDR3 nucleotides: TGTGCCAGCAGAGAGACAGGGGGAGCCTATGGCTACACCTTC.

The CDR3, as DNA: TGTGCCAGCAGTTTGGGCCGTGACAATGAGCAGTTCTTC. Amino acid sequence: CASSLGRDNEQFF. The chain links TRBV27 to TRBJ2-1, with D hard to call. Trimming left V 3 bases short and J 5 bases short, with 8 bases between. The length of the CDR3 is 13 residues. The germline V gene has CDR1 MNHEY and CDR2 SMNVEV (reference sequence).

The CDR3 is CASNGDRQNDYGYTF. CDR3 DNA: TGTGCCAGTAACGGGGACAGGCAAAATGACTATGGCTACACCTTC. J is TRBJ1-2 and V is TRBV6-8; 8 positions agree with TRBD1. After removal of 9 bases from V and 3 bases from J, the junction contained 12 bases not matched to a gene. Germline lookup yields CDR1 MNHGY and CDR2 SAAAGT. This CDR3 is 15 amino acids long.

As DNA, the CDR3 is TGTGCCAGCAGTTTCCGGACTAGCGGGAGGGACGAGCAGTACTTC. Translation gives CASSFRTSGRDEQYF. This sequence joins TRBV27 and TRBJ2-7; 15 bases line up with TRBD2. Germline V gene lookup returns CDR1 MNHEY and CDR2 SMNVEV (reference sequence). J gave up 5 bases and V 3 bases, and 2 bases lay outside the gene matches. This CDR3 has 15 residues.

V and J are TRBV5-5 and TRBJ2-7, with D tentatively TRBD1 (6 bases). The V end was cut by 2 bases, the J end by 1 base, with 10 bases between. CDR1 SGHKS and CDR2 YYEKEE come from the germline V gene (reference sequence). The CDR3 extends over 14 amino acids. The CDR3 DNA reads TGTGCCAGCAGCTTTCAAACAGGGTCCTACGAGCAGTACTTC. It is translated as CASSFQTGSYEQYF.

The V and J genes are TRBV13 and TRBJ2-3, with D possibly being TRBD2 (5 bases). Per germline, CDR1 PRHDT and CDR2 FYEKMQ (reference sequence). V gave up 8 bases and J gave up 2 bases, with 11 bases separating them. The CDR3 covers 13 residues. CDR3 sequence (DNA): TGTGCCAGCCGCCGGGAACTCACAGATACGCAGTATTTT. This encodes CASRRELTDTQYF.

Comments on this clone: At one end the junction does not follow the germline gene, possibly because of a read error. The genes are TRBV18 and TRBJ2-3; TRBD2 aligns across 9 bases. CDR1 is KGHSH and CDR2 is LQKENI in the germline V gene. CDR3 length: 18 residues. The CDR3 region is CASSPPKLAGYSTDTQYF. The DNA for the CDR3 is TGTGCCAGCTCTCCACCTAAACTAGCGGGTTATAGCACAGATACGCAGTATTTT.

This clone was picked up a small number of times. This sequence joins TRBV6-5 and TRBJ2-7; a possible D gene is TRBD2 (6 bases). Germline V CDR1 and CDR2: MNHEY, SVGAGI. The V end was cut by 2 bases, the J end by 6 bases, with 14 bases between. This CDR3 comprises 14 residues. The CDR3 DNA reads as TGTGCCAGCAGTTACAACTCTCGGGGGTTCGAGCAGTACTTC. Its protein is CASSYNSRGFEQYF.

This chain connects TRBV10-3 to TRBJ2-1, with TRBD2 as a possible D gene (5 bases). Germline-derived CDR1 and CDR2 are ENHRY and SYGVKD. V lost 2 bases, J lost 5 bases, and 13 bases lay in between. This CDR3 region has 15 residues. The CDR3 nucleotides read TGTGCCATCAGTGAGGAAGTCGGGGTGGACAATGAGCAGTTCTTC. Its protein product is CAISEEVGVDNEQFF.

The J gene is TRBJ2-2, the V gene TRBV19, with D perhaps matching TRBD1 (6 bases). V was pared by 6 bases and J by 3 bases, with 11 bases between. The germline V gene encodes CDR1 LNHDA and CDR2 SQIVND (reference sequence). The length of the CDR3 is 14 residues. In nucleotides, the CDR3 is TGTGCCAGTAGCCACAGGGCGGACACCGGGGAGCTGTTTTTT. Translated, it gives CASSHRADTGELFF.

Written as DNA, the CDR3 is TGTGCCAGCAGTCGGGACAGAGCCTCGGTCGGCTACACCTTC. The encoded protein is CASSRDRASVGYTF. The chain is built from TRBV28 and TRBJ1-2; 7 bases align to TRBD1. The trim removed 5 bases at V and 8 bases at J, leaving 11 bases unmatched. This CDR3 comprises 14 residues. Germline V gives CDR1 MDHEN, CDR2 SYDVKM.

The CDR3 bases are TGTGCCAGCAGTGAGCGGGCCGTGAAAAACTATGGCTACACCTTC. Protein sequence: CASSERAVKNYGYTF. The rearrangement links TRBV2 to TRBJ1-2; the D is unclear. Germline V CDR1 and CDR2: SNHLY, FYNNEI. V was pared by 3 bases and J by 2 bases, with 13 bases between. This CDR3 has 15 residues.

The chain recombines TRBV7-6 with TRBJ1-1; D possibly corresponds to TRBD1 (5 bases). The ends were cut back, 4 bases at V and 3 bases at J, with 9 bases in the middle. This CDR3 region has 13 residues. Germline V gene data show CDR1 as SGHVS and CDR2 as FNYEAQ. The CDR3 loop is CASSSGGYTEAFF. Here the CDR3 DNA reads TGTGCCAGCAGCTCCGGGGGTTACACTGAAGCTTTCTTT.

J is TRBJ1-1 and V is TRBV7-2; D is uncertain. The V and J ends lost 2 bases and 3 bases respectively, with 4 bases between them. Germline V gives CDR1 SGHTA, CDR2 FQGNSA. This CDR3 is 12 amino acids long. The CDR3 region has the DNA TGTGCCAGCAGCTTACGGTACACTGAAGCTTTCTTT. Its translation is CASSLRYTEAFF.

As to this clone: The same CDR3 arises from other DNA sequences in this sample as well. The chain uses TRBV7-9 and TRBJ2-1; D remains ambiguous. Trimming left V 4 bases short and J 12 bases short, with 10 bases between. The CDR3 runs to 11 residues. Germline V gene data show CDR1 as SEHNR and CDR2 as FQNEAQ (reference sequence). The CDR3 reads CASSSGEGQFF. In DNA, the CDR3 is TGTGCCAGCAGCTCGGGTGAAGGGCAGTTCTTC. The variable domain in full, with the rest retrieved from reference TRBV7-9 and TRBJ2-1, is DTGVSQNPRHKITKRGQNVTFRCDPISEHNRLYWYRQTLGQGPEFLTYFQNEAQLEKSRLLSDRFSAERPKGSFSTLEIQRTEQGDSAMYLCASSSGEGQFFGPGTRLTVL.